The clone carrying this T cell receptor (beta chain) has a count of ten or more. Its specificity is not known. Each ophthalmopathy patient scored at least 3 on the Clinical Activity Score and at least 4 on NOSPECS grade, with duration under 3 months. Used for diagnoses were clinical symptoms, serum thyroxine and TRAb, thyroid ultrasound and orbital computed tomography. PBMCs were collected from an approximately 10 ml volume of fresh peripheral blood. RNA transcripts served as the template for amplifying TCR beta CDR3 regions. Carried out on the TCR CDR3, a first-round RT-PCR used the HTBI primer set. In TCRdb, the multiplex PCR reads were re-called with MiXCR into one record per CDR3 protein. Here the sample spans a few hundred thousand distinct CDR3 sequences, roughly a sixth being singletons. This entry comes from a study of T cells in Graves' hyperthyroidism and ophthalmopathy. Per germline, CDR1 DFQATT and CDR2 SNEGSKA (reference sequence). The length of the CDR3 is 13 residues. V lost 5 bases and J 8 bases, leaving 16 bases between the germline ends.

Study conclusions and caveats: Blood held most thyroid clonotypes expanded above 0.001 frequency.

The chain has TRBV20-1 and TRBJ2-4; D is possibly TRBD1 (6 bases). The sequence derives from a woman under 30 with Graves' ophthalmopathy. What was sequenced was blood. DNA for the CDR3: TGCAGTGCTTCGACAGGAATAGGGGACATTCAGTACTTC. It encodes CSASTGIGDIQYF.